This TCR beta chain is drawn from a study of blood T cell repertoires in COVID-19. TCRdb's table, derived via immunoSEQ multiplex PCR, lists solely in-frame clones and lacks some. In the table there are 87,000 or so clones, around 82% of which are singletons. Germline CDR1 is SGHVS and CDR2 is FNYEAQ. V lost 0 bases and J lost 7, with 6 bases in between. The CDR3 loop spans 13 amino acids. The sequenced sample consisted of peripheral blood. The V call is TRBV7-6, the J call TRBJ2-2; D gene unclear. This sequence was found in a woman over 75 with COVID-19, enrolled during active disease. The CDR3: CASSLALGGELFF. The CDR3 DNA reads TGTGCCAGCAGCTTAGCGCTCGGCGGGGAGCTGTTTTTT.